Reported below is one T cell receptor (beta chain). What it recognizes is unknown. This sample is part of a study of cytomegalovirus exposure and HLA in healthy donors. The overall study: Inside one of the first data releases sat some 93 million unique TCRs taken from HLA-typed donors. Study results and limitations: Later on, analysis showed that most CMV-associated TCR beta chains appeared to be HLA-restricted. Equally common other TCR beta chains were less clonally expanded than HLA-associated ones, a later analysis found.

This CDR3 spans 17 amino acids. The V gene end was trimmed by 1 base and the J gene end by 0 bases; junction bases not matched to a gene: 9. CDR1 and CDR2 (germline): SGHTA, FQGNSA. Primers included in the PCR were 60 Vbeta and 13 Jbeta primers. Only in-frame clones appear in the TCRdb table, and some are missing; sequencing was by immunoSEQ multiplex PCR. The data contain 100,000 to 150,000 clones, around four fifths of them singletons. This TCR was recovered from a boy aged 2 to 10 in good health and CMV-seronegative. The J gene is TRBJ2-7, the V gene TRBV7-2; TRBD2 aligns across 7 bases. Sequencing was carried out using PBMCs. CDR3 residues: CASSLGTGGGFSYEQYF. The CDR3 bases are TGTGCCAGCAGCTTAGGGACTGGCGGGGGTTTCTCCTACGAGCAGTACTTC.